Below are 25 T cell receptor beta chains sequenced from a single sample in a study of blood T cell repertoires in COVID-19 (dated by TCRdb to 2018 to 2021). The method was the immunoSEQ multiplex PCR assay. The source is immuneACCESS, and TCRdb retained only in-frame sequences with V and J called. Part of the clones is not carried over; for the studies checked, unresolved V genes explain less than half of this, and the remainder is unexplained. In this sample the table shows roughly 100,000 clones, around 81% of which occur a single time. Of the sample, around 5.2% falls within the top ten clones. Sequencing used peripheral blood. These receptors all stem from a man of 80 years or more with COVID-19, enrolled during active disease.

The chain carries TRBV9 and TRBJ1-4; D possibly corresponds to TRBD1 (5 bases). CDR3 length equals 15 residues. The ends were cut back, 0 bases at V and 5 bases at J, with 11 bases in the middle. Germline V gene lookup returns CDR1 SGDLS and CDR2 YYNGEE. The CDR3 region has the DNA TGTGCCAGCAGCGTAGGGACATCCCAAAATGAAAAACTGTTTTTT. Translating gives CASSVGTSQNEKLFF.

In DNA, the CDR3 is TGTGCCTGGAGTGTACAGGGAAGGGAGCTGTTTTTT. This encodes CAWSVQGRELFF. The chain recombines TRBV30 with TRBJ2-2; D might be TRBD1 (6 bases). V lost 0 bases and J 9 bases, leaving 8 bases between the germline ends. The CDR3 spans 12 residues. From germline, CDR1 is GTSNPN and CDR2 SVGIG (reference sequence). Filled out from reference TRBV30 and TRBJ2-2, the complete variable domain reads SQTIHQWPATLVQPVGSPLSLECTVEGTSNPNLYWYRQAAGRGLQLLFYSVGIGQISSEVPQNLSASRPQDRQFILSSKKLLLSDSGFYLCAWSVQGRELFFGEGSRLTVL.

The chain combines TRBV11-3 with TRBJ2-1; possibly TRBD1 for D (5 bases). Looked up from germline, CDR1 is SGHNT and CDR2 is YENEEA. There are 14 residues in the CDR3. V lost 0 bases to trimming and J lost 9 bases, with 12 bases between them. The CDR3 protein is CASSLEFQGSEQFF. As DNA, the CDR3 is TGTGCCAGCAGCTTAGAGTTCCAGGGAAGTGAGCAGTTCTTC. The full variable domain, completed using reference TRBV11-3 and TRBJ2-1, is EAGVVQSPRYKIIEKKQPVAFWCNPISGHNTLYWYLQNLGQGPELLIRYENEEAVDDSQLPKDRFSAERLKGVDSTLKIQPAELGDSAVYLCASSLEFQGSEQFFGPGTRLTVL.

The V gene is TRBV10-3, the J gene TRBJ2-1, with 10 positions matching TRBD2. Germline CDR1 ENHRY, CDR2 SYGVKD. This CDR3 is built from 20 residues. Germline trimming cut 6 bases from V and 0 bases from J; bases unmatched to any gene: 17. CDR3 amino acids: CAIRSQGAGGKVNSYNEQFF. CDR3 sequence (DNA): TGTGCCATCAGGAGCCAGGGAGCGGGAGGGAAAGTGAACTCCTACAATGAGCAGTTCTTC.

This chain joins TRBV5-8 and TRBJ2-7; 8 bases map to TRBD1. The CDR3 is 14 amino acids. Trimming removed 2 bases from V and 1 base from J; junction bases left unmatched: 2. Germline CDR1 and CDR2: SGHTS and YDEGEE. CDR3 protein: CASSFRTGSYEQYF. The CDR3 nucleotides read TGTGCCAGCAGCTTCCGGACAGGGTCCTACGAGCAGTACTTC.

For this clone: Other DNA sequences of this sample code for an identical CDR3. In nucleotides, the CDR3 is TGTGCCACCAGCAGAGACCGGGGTCAAGAGACCCAGTACTTC. Translation: CATSRDRGQETQYF. V gene TRBV15 combines with J gene TRBJ2-5, with TRBD2 as a possible D gene (5 bases). V lost 0 bases and J 2 bases, leaving 7 bases between the germline ends. The CDR3 consists of 14 residues. CDR1 LNHNV and CDR2 YYDKDF come from the germline V gene (reference sequence).

The chain carries TRBV7-6 and TRBJ1-5, with a tentative D call TRBD1 (5 bases). Trimming left V 1 base short and J 5 bases short, with 9 bases between. The CDR3 is 14 residues long. Germline values: CDR1 SGHVS, CDR2 FNYEAQ. The CDR3 DNA sequence: TGTGCCAGCAGCTTAGTTGGGGGGGATCAGCCCCAGCATTTT. This encodes CASSLVGGDQPQHF.

This chain uses TRBV7-9 with TRBJ2-1; 9 positions agree with TRBD2. The J segment lost 8 bases and the V segment lost 6 bases, leaving 8 bases of the junction unmatched. In germline, CDR1 is SEHNR, CDR2 FQNEAQ (reference sequence). CDR3 size: 14 residues. CDR3 amino acids: CASRRDSGSDEQFF. CDR3 in DNA: TGTGCCAGCAGGAGGGATAGCGGGAGCGATGAGCAGTTCTTC.

V usage is TRBV7-2 and J usage is TRBJ1-4; a possible D gene is TRBD1 (6 bases). This CDR3 contains 16 residues. V shed 2 bases and J shed 0 bases, with 10 bases lying between them. Germline V lookup: CDR1 SGHTA, CDR2 FQGNSA. This CDR3 is CASSLQGIATNEKLFF. CDR3 nucleotides: TGTGCCAGCAGCTTACAGGGGATAGCAACTAATGAAAAACTGTTTTTT.

This clone was seen a handful of times. J is TRBJ1-2 and V is TRBV6-5; D is perhaps TRBD1 (5 bases). Per the germline V gene, CDR1 is MNHEY and CDR2 is SVGAGI. V was clipped by 7 bases and J by 2 bases, with 11 bases between them. The CDR3 has 13 residues. CDR3 protein: CASTSGLNYGYTF. The CDR3 bases are TGTGCCAGCACGTCAGGGTTGAACTATGGCTACACCTTC.

This clone has at least ten counts. The DNA for the CDR3 is TGTGCCAGCAGCTTTTGGGGACTAGGGGAAAATGAGCAGTTCTTC. Encoded protein: CASSFWGLGENEQFF. The rearrangement links TRBV5-4 to TRBJ2-1; 8 bases agree with TRBD2. V lost 2 bases and J lost 7; bases outside the gene matches: 8. The CDR3 has 15 residues. Germline CDR1 reads SGHNT; CDR2 reads YYREEE (reference sequence).

The V gene is TRBV30, the J gene TRBJ2-7, with 9 bases that match TRBD1. Germline V gene sequence: CDR1 GTSNPN, CDR2 SVGIG (reference sequence). The length of the CDR3 is 14 residues. The CDR3 DNA follows: TGTGCAGGGAGGGCCGGGACAGGGACCTCGGGGCAGTACTTC. Translated: CAGRAGTGTSGQYF.

The CDR3 DNA reads as TGTGCCAGCAGTTATGGGGGGAACCCTAATGAAAAACTGTTTTTT. Translating it yields CASSYGGNPNEKLFF. The rearrangement links TRBV6-5 to TRBJ1-4; D perhaps matches TRBD1 (5 bases). This CDR3 comprises 15 residues. V shed 3 bases and J shed 3 bases, with 11 bases lying between them. Germline CDR1 and CDR2: MNHEY and SVGAGI.

V gene TRBV18 combines with J gene TRBJ1-1, with TRBD1 matching over 9 bases. This CDR3 has 19 amino acids. V trimming: 6 bases; J trimming: 1 base; junction bases outside the gene matches: 18. Germline-derived CDR1 and CDR2 are KGHSH and LQKENI. CDR3 sequence reads: CASSLPGGTGRFGNTEAFF. CDR3 in DNA: TGTGCCAGCTCTCTCCCAGGGGGGACAGGGAGATTCGGGAACACTGAAGCTTTCTTT.

The chain carries TRBV7-9 and TRBJ2-2, with 14 bases identical to TRBD2. Germline CDR1 reads SEHNR; CDR2 reads FQNEAQ (reference sequence). The J segment lost 4 bases and the V segment lost 3 bases, leaving 1 base of the junction unmatched. The CDR3 sequence is 16 residues long. The CDR3 region is CASSLGLAGATGELFF. CDR3 DNA: TGTGCCAGCAGCTTGGGACTAGCGGGAGCCACCGGGGAGCTGTTTTTT.

V usage is TRBV4-2 and J usage is TRBJ1-1; D is perhaps TRBD1 (6 bases). Per the germline V gene, CDR1 is LGHNA and CDR2 is YNFKEQ. Trimming took 5 bases from V and 2 from J, leaving 9 bases between them. CDR3 length: 13 amino acids. The CDR3 nucleotides are TGTGCCAGCAGCTACGGGACAAACACTGAAGCTTTCTTT. It yields the protein CASSYGTNTEAFF.

V and J are TRBV2 and TRBJ1-3; no reliable D call. The CDR3 covers 15 residues. Germline-derived CDR1 and CDR2 are SNHLY and FYNNEI. Trimming left V 4 bases short and J 3 bases short, with 13 bases between. The CDR3 coding sequence is TGTGCCAGCAGTGTAGGAGGGAGCGGTGGAAACACCATATATTTT. It codes for CASSVGGSGGNTIYF.

The gene calls are TRBV19 and TRBJ2-3; a weak D match, TRBD2 (6 bases). Germline CDR1 reads LNHDA; CDR2 reads SQIVND (reference sequence). Between the trimmed V and J ends, which lost 3 bases and 0 bases, there was a span of 13 bases. This CDR3 region has 16 residues. The CDR3 is CASSMGAGTSTDTQYF. The CDR3 DNA reads TGTGCCAGTAGTATGGGAGCGGGTACCAGCACAGATACGCAGTATTTT. Combining the CDR3 with reference TRBV19 and TRBJ2-3 gives the whole variable domain DGGITQSPKYLFRKEGQNVTLSCEQNLNHDAMYWYRQDPGQGLRLIYYSQIVNDFQKGDIAEGYSVSREKKESFPLTVTSAQKNPTAFYLCASSMGAGTSTDTQYFGPGTRLTVL.

The chain is built from TRBV7-2 and TRBJ2-3, with D possibly matching TRBD2 (6 bases). V was clipped by 11 bases and J by 6 bases, with 24 bases between them. The CDR3 runs to 15 residues. The germline gives CDR1 SGHTA, CDR2 FQGNSA. DNA for the CDR3: TGTGCCGGCGCGGGGCAGGGAAATTCTATCGATACGCAGTATTTT. Amino acids: CAGAGQGNSIDTQYF.

The chain is built from TRBV5-4 and TRBJ1-2; 11 nucleotides match TRBD1. V lost 2 bases and J lost 4; bases outside the gene matches: 4. Germline V gene lookup returns CDR1 SGHNT and CDR2 YYREEE (reference sequence). This CDR3 is 15 amino acids long. CDR3 DNA: TGTGCCAGCAGCTTCCGGGACAGGGGGGCCTATGGCTACACCTTC. Amino acid sequence: CASSFRDRGAYGYTF.

The chain links TRBV11-2 to TRBJ1-5; TRBD1 is a possible D gene (5 bases). The V gene lost 3 bases and the J gene lost 0 bases, with 6 bases spanning the gap. The CDR3 covers 14 residues. Germline-derived CDR1 and CDR2 are SGHAT and FQNNGV. The CDR3 DNA is TGTGCCAGCAGCTTGGGACTTAGCAATCAGCCCCAGCATTTT. This encodes CASSLGLSNQPQHF.

The rearrangement joins TRBV10-1 to TRBJ1-1; possibly TRBD1 for D (6 bases). CDR3 size: 15 residues. The germline V and J ends were trimmed by 2 bases and 1 base, with 11 bases remaining between them. Germline V gives CDR1 WNHNN, CDR2 SYGVQD (reference sequence). CDR3 in DNA: TGCGCCAGCAGTGAGAGGGGGGGCGGGAACACTGAAGCTTTCTTT. Encoded protein: CASSERGGGNTEAFF.

The chain combines TRBV3-1 (or the pseudogene TRBV3-2) with TRBJ2-7, with TRBD2 identical over 9 bases. CDR1 and CDR2 from the germline V gene are LGHDT and YNNKEL (reference sequence). V was clipped by 4 bases and J by 6 bases; unmatched bases: 4. The CDR3 length is 13 residues. The CDR3 nucleotides read TGTGCCAGCAGCCCGGGACTAGCCCTCGAGCAGTACTTC. This translates into CASSPGLALEQYF.

The chain employs TRBV11-1 and TRBJ2-7; TRBD2 is a possible D gene (5 bases). Germline V gives CDR1 SGHAT, CDR2 FQDESV (reference sequence). V was pared by 4 bases and J by 2 bases, with 15 bases between. This CDR3 spans 15 amino acids. The CDR3 bases are TGTGCCAGCAGCTCGGGGTGGCCGGGTCCCTACGAGCAGTACTTC. Residues: CASSSGWPGPYEQYF.

The chain combines TRBV6-5 with TRBJ2-3; TRBD2 agrees at 8 bases. Germline CDR1 reads MNHEY; CDR2 reads SVGAGI. The CDR3 consists of 15 residues. With V trimmed by 0 bases and J by 7 bases, 6 bases remained unmatched. Here the CDR3 reads CASSYSDRGGHTQYF. DNA of the CDR3: TGTGCCAGCAGTTACTCGGACCGGGGGGGCCATACGCAGTATTTT.